This TCR beta chain was found in a study of cytomegalovirus exposure and HLA in healthy donors. Overall study context: Genotyping of 400 or so donors showed that 70% to 90% belonged to the Caucasian-associated ancestry cluster.

This CDR3 is built from 16 residues. The germline CDR1 and CDR2 sequences are MNHEY and SVGAGI. V trimming: 2 bases; J trimming: 9 bases; junction bases outside the gene matches: 8. The primer mix had 60 Vbeta and 13 Jbeta primers. TCRdb keeps only in-frame clones here, not all; method: immunoSEQ multiplex PCR. The data contain about 120,000 clones, about 74% of them singletons. About this clone: Its antigen is undetermined.

The study, taken as a whole, reports: A later analysis showed HLA-associated TCR beta chains outstripping equally common others in clonal expansion. A list of more than 150 TCR beta chains associated with cytomegalovirus was given.

This sequence was found in a middle-aged woman in good health and CMV-seropositive. Material for sequencing was PBMCs. The chain combines TRBV6-5 with TRBJ2-1; 12 bases line up with TRBD2. The CDR3 DNA reads TGTGCCAGCAGTTACCTTCTAGCGGGGGGGGCTACTGAGCAGTTCTTC. Its translation is CASSYLLAGGATEQFF.